The next 27 T cell receptor beta chains were all read from a single sample in a study of blood T cell repertoires in COVID-19. Sequenced by immunoSEQ multiplex PCR; TCRdb stores in-frame clones only, minus some. The table has about 85,000 clones, more than 60% seen once. Sequencing used peripheral blood. The source is a man between 65 and 85 years old with acute or convalescent COVID-19.

The rearrangement links TRBV5-1 to TRBJ2-7, with D possibly being TRBD2 (6 bases). Trimming took off 1 base at V and 3 bases at J, with 11 bases between the two ends. Germline values: CDR1 SGHRS, CDR2 YFSETQ. The CDR3 is 14 residues long. The CDR3 DNA sequence: TGCGCCAGCAGCTTGACCTCCGGGGGCTACGAGCAGTACGTC. Its protein is CASSLTSGGYEQYV.

This clone was seen only once. This chain joins TRBV6-5 and TRBJ1-4, with unresolved D. Germline values: CDR1 MNHEY, CDR2 SVGAGI. CDR3 length equals 13 residues. Trimming removed 8 bases at V and 0 bases at J, with 7 bases between. The CDR3 nucleotides read TGTGCCAGCCGGAGTTCAACTAATGAAAAACTGTTTTTT. As protein: CASRSSTNEKLFF.

The V call is TRBV7-9, the J call TRBJ2-1; 7 bases line up with TRBD1. Losses at the gene ends were 2 bases for V and 6 bases for J; bases not matched to a gene: 4. Germline V CDR1 and CDR2: SEHNR, FQNEAQ (reference sequence). The CDR3 is made up of 14 amino acids. The CDR3 here is CASSLWAGGNEQFF. Written as DNA, the CDR3 is TGTGCCAGCAGCTTATGGGCAGGGGGCAATGAGCAGTTCTTC.

V gene TRBV28 combines with J gene TRBJ2-5, with D possibly being TRBD1 (6 bases). V was shortened by 4 bases and J by 7 bases, with 19 bases between the two germline ends. The length of the CDR3 is 15 residues. Germline values: CDR1 MDHEN, CDR2 SYDVKM. CDR3 nucleotides: TGTGCCAGCAGTTCTGGGACATCATTCCGGGGGACCCAGTACTTC. It translates to CASSSGTSFRGTQYF.

V gene TRBV7-8 combines with J gene TRBJ2-2; D call uncertain. The CDR3 runs to 14 residues. Germline CDR1 SGHVS, CDR2 FQNEAQ. V lost 1 base and J lost 5, with 8 bases in between. CDR3 loop: CASSLGLRTGELFF. The CDR3 DNA reads as TGTGCCAGCAGCTTAGGTCTGAGAACCGGGGAGCTGTTTTTT.

The rearrangement links TRBV11-2 to TRBJ1-6; 9 positions agree with TRBD1. Trimming removed 4 bases from V and 6 bases from J; junction bases left unmatched: 4. The V gene's germline CDR1 is SGHAT and CDR2 FQNNGV. The CDR3 loop spans 15 amino acids. In DNA, the CDR3 is TGTGCCAGCAGCTCTCTGGGACAGGGTAATTCACCCCTCCACTTT. It yields the protein CASSSLGQGNSPLHF.

V usage is TRBV19 and J usage is TRBJ2-1; weak D call: TRBD2 (6 bases). V was cut by 5 bases and J by 0 bases, with 11 bases left in between. Germline CDR1 reads LNHDA; CDR2 reads SQIVND (reference sequence). This CDR3 region has 15 residues. CDR3 nucleotide sequence: TGTGCCAGTAGTTCTCTAGCGAGCTCCTACAATGAGCAGTTCTTC. It translates to CASSSLASSYNEQFF.

The table lists this clone with a few counts. The chain uses TRBV12-3 or TRBV12-4 and TRBJ1-1; a possible D gene is TRBD1 (5 bases). V was pared by 6 bases and J by 7 bases, with 12 bases between. The CDR3 length is 12 residues. The CDR3, as DNA: TGTGCCAGCAGCCCATGGGGGGTTGAAGCTTTCTTT. It specifies CASSPWGVEAFF.

This clone was seen a single time. This sequence joins TRBV7-9 and TRBJ2-5, with TRBD2 matching over 8 bases. Trimming took 5 bases from V and 7 from J; bases not matched to a gene: 9. The CDR3 consists of 14 residues. Germline loops: CDR1 SEHNR, CDR2 FQNEAQ (reference sequence). In DNA, the CDR3 is TGTGCCAGCAGCCCGGGACTAGTCGAGGTGACCCAGTACTTC. Its protein is CASSPGLVEVTQYF.

The gene calls are TRBV2 and TRBJ2-7, with D perhaps matching TRBD1 (6 bases). This CDR3 has 13 residues. The V end lost 10 bases, the J end lost 4 bases, and 17 bases lay between the germline ends. Germline V lookup: CDR1 SNHLY, CDR2 FYNNEI. CDR3 amino acids: CATSWEGGYEQYF. DNA of the CDR3: TGTGCCACCTCGTGGGAAGGGGGTTACGAGCAGTACTTC. The whole variable domain, filled in from reference TRBV2 and TRBJ2-7, reads EPEVTQTPSHQVTQMGQEVILRCVPISNHLYFYWYRQILGQKVEFLVSFYNNEISEKSEIFDDQFSVERPDGSNFTLKIRSTKLEDSAMYFCATSWEGGYEQYFGPGTRLTVT.

This sequence joins TRBV6-5 and TRBJ1-2; TRBD1 agrees at 7 bases. J was trimmed by 2 bases and V by 4 bases; bases with no gene match: 1. The germline V gene encodes CDR1 MNHEY and CDR2 SVGAGI. The CDR3 has 13 residues. In nucleotides, the CDR3 is TGTGCCAGCAGTTTGACAGGGAACTATGGCTACACCTTC. Translated: CASSLTGNYGYTF.

This clone was seen a handful of times. This sequence joins TRBV11-2 and TRBJ2-7; TRBD2 agrees at 11 bases. J was trimmed by 0 bases and V by 5 bases; bases with no gene match: 6. The CDR3 has 16 residues. The germline gives CDR1 SGHAT, CDR2 FQNNGV. This CDR3 reads CASSVSGGESSYEQYF. The CDR3 nucleotides read TGTGCCAGCAGCGTTAGCGGGGGGGAGAGCTCCTACGAGCAGTACTTC.

This clone was picked up a small number of times. The chain has TRBV7-8 and TRBJ2-4, with D possibly TRBD2 on 6 matching bases. Germline CDR1 reads SGHVS; CDR2 reads FQNEAQ. Between the trimmed V and J ends, which lost 1 base and 8 bases, there was a span of 12 bases. This CDR3 is built from 14 residues. CDR3 in DNA: TGTGCCAGCAGCTTAGATCCAGGCGGGGACATTCAGTACTTC. Translation: CASSLDPGGDIQYF.

The V and J genes are TRBV6-5 and TRBJ1-1, with a tentative D call TRBD1 (5 bases). Trimming took 6 bases from V and 6 from J, leaving 14 bases between them. Germline CDR1 reads MNHEY; CDR2 reads SVGAGI. CDR3 length: 13 residues. CDR3 sequence: CASSNHGQSEAFF. CDR3 nucleotides: TGTGCCAGCAGCAACCATGGACAATCTGAAGCTTTCTTT.

The V call is TRBV9, the J call TRBJ2-2; 10 bases are shared with TRBD1. Trimming took 3 bases from V and 5 from J; bases not matched to a gene: 10. Germline-derived CDR1 and CDR2 are SGDLS and YYNGEE. CDR3 length: 17 residues. As DNA, the CDR3 is TGTGCCAGCAGCGCGTTGCCGGGGACAGGGGTGACCGGGGAGCTGTTTTTT. Translation: CASSALPGTGVTGELFF.

This clone turned up a few times. The rearrangement uses TRBV6-4 and TRBJ1-1, with 9 nucleotides matching TRBD1. J lost 1 base, V lost 2 bases, and 11 bases had no gene match. CDR3 length: 18 residues. Germline lookup yields CDR1 MRHNA and CDR2 SNTAGT. CDR3 in amino acids: CASSDLIDRGSSNTEAFF. CDR3 DNA: TGTGCCAGCAGTGACCTGATTGACAGGGGGTCATCGAACACTGAAGCTTTCTTT.

In its sample, this clone was seen once. The J gene is TRBJ1-5, the V gene TRBV19, with D hard to call. V gave up 0 bases and J gave up 5 bases, with 11 bases separating them. Germline values: CDR1 LNHDA, CDR2 SQIVND (reference sequence). This CDR3 has 15 residues. The CDR3 DNA reads as TGTGCCAGTAGTATAGATTGGGCAGGCTATCAGCCCCAGCATTTT. Protein product: CASSIDWAGYQPQHF. Together with reference TRBV19 and TRBJ1-5, the CDR3 gives the full variable domain: DGGITQSPKYLFRKEGQNVTLSCEQNLNHDAMYWYRQDPGQGLRLIYYSQIVNDFQKGDIAEGYSVSREKKESFPLTVTSAQKNPTAFYLCASSIDWAGYQPQHFGDGTRLSIL.

This chain joins TRBV5-1 and TRBJ2-7, with 7 bases lining up with TRBD1. This CDR3 has 15 amino acids. Trimming removed 0 bases from V and 2 bases from J; junction bases left unmatched: 5. CDR1 is SGHRS and CDR2 is YFSETQ in the germline V gene. The CDR3 region is CASSLGQGVAYEQYF. For the CDR3, the DNA is TGCGCCAGCAGCTTGGGGCAGGGGGTAGCCTACGAGCAGTACTTC.

The chain carries TRBV7-9 and TRBJ2-1, with 12 nucleotides matching TRBD2. The CDR3 spans 16 residues. Trimming removed 5 bases from V and 4 bases from J; junction bases left unmatched: 6. In germline, CDR1 is SEHNR, CDR2 FQNEAQ (reference sequence). The CDR3 DNA is TGTGCCAGCAGCCCGACTAGCGGGGGCCTGTACAATGAGCAGTTCTTC. As protein: CASSPTSGGLYNEQFF.

In nucleotides, the CDR3 is TGTGCCAGCAGCGAGGACAGGGGGCGCGGAAAGACCCAGTACTTC. Residues: CASSEDRGRGKTQYF. The gene calls are TRBV9 and TRBJ2-5, with 11 bases lining up with TRBD1. Germline lookup yields CDR1 SGDLS and CDR2 YYNGEE. The CDR3 consists of 15 residues. Unmatched junction bases numbered 7, after V lost 3 bases and J lost 6 bases.

V gene TRBV12-5 combines with J gene TRBJ2-3, with D possibly TRBD1 on 5 matching bases. This CDR3 has 15 amino acids. Germline V gives CDR1 LGHNT, CDR2 FRNRAP. V dropped 6 bases and J dropped 2 bases, with 15 bases sitting between them. The CDR3 nucleotides read TGTGCTAGTGGACGAGGTGGGGCTTACACAGATACGCAGTATTTT. Translating gives CASGRGGAYTDTQYF.

This chain uses TRBV6-1 with TRBJ1-2, with D hard to call. The CDR3 length is 11 residues. V was shortened by 7 bases and J by 8 bases, with 11 bases between the two germline ends. Germline lookup yields CDR1 MNHNS and CDR2 SASEGT. In DNA form, the CDR3 reads TGTGCCAGCACCAATAAGAGGGGCTACACCTTC. It yields the protein CASTNKRGYTF.

This clone was seen just once. The chain couples TRBV6-2 or TRBV6-3 to TRBJ1-2; D not certain. CDR1 and CDR2 (germline): MNHEY, SVGEGT. Trimming shortened V by 5 bases and J by 2 bases, and 15 bases separated the two germline ends. The CDR3 runs to 15 residues. The CDR3 region has the DNA TGTGCCAGCAGTCAAAACTCGCGGGCCAACTATGGCTACACCTTC. It yields the protein CASSQNSRANYGYTF.

This rearrangement joins TRBV2 to TRBJ2-6, with 7 bases identical to TRBD1. The CDR3 totals 15 residues. Germline CDR1 reads SNHLY; CDR2 reads FYNNEI. Trimming cost V 6 bases and J 1 base; bases outside gene matches: 3. CDR3 sequence reads: CASRLDRSGANVLTF. For the CDR3, the DNA is TGTGCCAGCAGGTTGGACAGGTCTGGGGCCAACGTCCTGACTTTC.

The chain links TRBV7-8 to TRBJ2-3; no firm D call. Germline V gene data show CDR1 as SGHVS and CDR2 as FQNEAQ. V was cut by 7 bases and J by 6 bases, with 14 bases left in between. The CDR3 spans 13 residues. This CDR3 reads CASNLQSRDTQYF. The DNA of the CDR3 is TGTGCCAGCAACCTTCAAAGCAGGGATACGCAGTATTTT.

This clone occurred once. This chain connects TRBV9 to TRBJ1-1; D is ambiguous. V was clipped by 0 bases and J by 3 bases, with 9 bases between them. This CDR3 spans 14 amino acids. Germline CDR1 SGDLS, CDR2 YYNGEE. This CDR3 is CASSVAGDDTEAFF. Here the CDR3 DNA reads TGTGCCAGCAGCGTAGCCGGAGATGACACTGAAGCTTTCTTT. Using reference TRBV9 and TRBJ1-1 for the parts outside the CDR3, the full variable domain is DSGVTQTPKHLITATGQRVTLRCSPRSGDLSVYWYQQSLDQGLQFLIQYYNGEERAKGNILERFSAQQFPDLHSELNLSSLELGDSALYFCASSVAGDDTEAFFGQGTRLTVV.

J is TRBJ2-2 and V is TRBV6-1, with D maybe TRBD2 (6 bases). This CDR3 has 14 residues. Germline lookup yields CDR1 MNHNS and CDR2 SASEGT. V lost 2 bases, J lost 6 bases, and 10 bases lay in between. In DNA form, the CDR3 reads TGTGCCAGCAGTGAACTAGCGTCGGCCGGGGAGCTGTTTTTT. Protein product: CASSELASAGELFF.